The 21 T cell receptor beta chains presented below share a single source sample, sequenced in a study of graft-versus-host responses after intestinal transplantation (dated by TCRdb to the early 2020s). Library method: the immunoSEQ multiplex PCR assay. TCRdb limited this immuneACCESS table to in-frame rearrangements with V and J called. A share of clones is missing; checked studies link under half to unresolved V genes, and the rest is unexplained. Within this sample are under 65,000 clones, with almost 95% of them counted one time only. 0.38% of the sample is held by the ten biggest clonotypes. Antigens for these TCRs are unknown. The time point label here, explained by the study, means: cells obtained before transplantation from donor or recipient. Here the sequenced sample was unstimulated CD4+ T cells sorted from spleen or lymph node cells, taken before transplant. The receptor set was obtained from a human donor who was the organ donor for an intestinal transplant.

This clone occurred once. This chain uses TRBV7-9 with TRBJ1-3; 7 nucleotides match TRBD1. Looked up from germline, CDR1 is SEHNR and CDR2 is FQNEAQ (reference sequence). CDR3 length equals 14 residues. With V trimmed by 5 bases and J by 4 bases, 5 bases remained unmatched. CDR3 nucleotide sequence: TGTGCCAGCAGCGTTCCGGGACAGGGAAACACCATATATTTT. Translated, it gives CASSVPGQGNTIYF.

The sample holds one count of this clone. The chain links TRBV7-2 to TRBJ2-2; TRBD2 is a possible D gene (6 bases). V lost 6 bases to trimming and J lost 1 base, with 18 bases between them. This CDR3 region has 17 residues. CDR1 is SGHTA, CDR2 FQGNSA, per germline. For the CDR3, the DNA is TGTGCCAGCAGGAGAGAGGCGGGGCGGGGGAACACCGGGGAGCTGTTTTTT. Translated, it gives CASRREAGRGNTGELFF.

This clone was seen a handful of times. J is TRBJ1-3 and V is TRBV10-3; D is ambiguous. Germline lookup yields CDR1 ENHRY and CDR2 SYGVKD. Trimming took off 3 bases at V and 5 bases at J, with 8 bases between the two ends. The CDR3 spans 13 residues. In DNA form, the CDR3 reads TGTGCCATCAGTGACGACCCCCGAAACACCATATATTTT. The encoded protein is CAISDDPRNTIYF.

The CDR3 sequence is CASSLDHRSLHF. In DNA form, the CDR3 reads TGTGCCAGCAGCTTGGATCATAGGTCCCTCCACTTT. The chain has TRBV5-4 and TRBJ1-6; no reliable D call. The CDR3 consists of 12 residues. V lost 0 bases, J lost 14 bases, and 9 bases lay in between. The germline V gene has CDR1 SGHNT and CDR2 YYREEE (reference sequence).

Note on this clone: Relative to the germline gene, one junction end is altered; a read error may explain this. The chain couples TRBV30 to TRBJ2-5; possible D gene TRBD2, 5 bases. CDR1 is GTSNPN and CDR2 is SVGIG in the germline V gene (reference sequence). CDR3 length equals 11 residues. The CDR3, as DNA: TGTGCCTGGAGTGGAAAAACTAGAAAAAACTTC. It encodes CAWSGKTRKNF. Variable domain in full (rest from reference TRBV30 and TRBJ2-5): SQTIHQWPATLVQPVGSPLSLECTVEGTSNPNLYWYRQAAGRGLQLLFYSVGIGQISSEVPQNLSASRPQDRQFILSSKKLLLSDSGFYLCAWSGKTRKNFGPGTRLLVL.

This clone was picked up one time. The chain employs TRBV7-9 and TRBJ2-7; D gene ambiguous. Germline V gene lookup returns CDR1 SEHNR and CDR2 FQNEAQ (reference sequence). This CDR3 comprises 17 residues. V lost 1 base, J lost 4 bases, and 20 bases lay in between. The CDR3 reads CASSLVMSDHGFYEQYF. Written as DNA, the CDR3 is TGTGCCAGCAGCTTAGTAATGTCGGACCACGGGTTTTACGAGCAGTACTTC.

V is TRBV15 and J is TRBJ2-7, with D uncertain. This CDR3 has 14 amino acids. V was pared by 1 base and J by 4 bases, with 11 bases between. CDR1 is LNHNV and CDR2 is YYDKDF in the germline V gene (reference sequence). CDR3 loop: CATSRARTKYEQYF. CDR3 DNA: TGTGCCACCAGCAGAGCCCGGACCAAATACGAGCAGTACTTC.

V and J are TRBV7-6 and TRBJ1-6, with D unclear. Germline CDR1 and CDR2: SGHVS and FNYEAQ. Trimming pared 2 bases from V and 7 bases from J, leaving 12 bases between. The CDR3 extends over 15 amino acids. CDR3 sequence (DNA): TGTGCCAGCAGCTTATCGGGCCTCTCCAATTCACCCCTCCACTTT. Its translation is CASSLSGLSNSPLHF.

With regard to this clone: Additional DNA sequences in this sample encode the identical CDR3. V usage is TRBV27 and J usage is TRBJ2-3, with TRBD1 matching over 7 bases. V shed 4 bases, J shed 0 bases, and the junction held 13 bases outside the gene matches. The CDR3 is 18 amino acids. The germline V gene encodes CDR1 MNHEY and CDR2 SMNVEV (reference sequence). CDR3 sequence reads: CASSSPGGMRLSTDTQYF. The CDR3 bases are TGTGCCAGCAGTTCGCCAGGGGGTATGAGGCTTAGCACAGATACGCAGTATTTT.

The CDR3: CASSLQARGNTIYF. The CDR3 DNA sequence: TGCGCCAGCAGCCTACAGGCCAGGGGAAACACCATATATTTT. The J gene is TRBJ1-3, the V gene TRBV10-2; D is possibly TRBD1 (5 bases). Germline loops: CDR1 WSHSY, CDR2 SAAADI. The CDR3 is 14 amino acids. V was pared by 6 bases and J by 4 bases, with 13 bases between.

This chain joins TRBV30 and TRBJ2-1; possible D gene TRBD1, 6 bases. Deletions cut 3 bases from V and 1 base from J, with 10 bases between. The CDR3 has 14 residues. Germline V gene sequence: CDR1 GTSNPN, CDR2 SVGIG (reference sequence). CDR3 residues: CAWRKGVSYNEQFF. The CDR3 nucleotides are TGTGCCTGGAGGAAGGGGGTTTCCTACAATGAGCAGTTCTTC.

The V gene is TRBV4-2, the J gene TRBJ2-3; D might be TRBD2 (5 bases). Germline V CDR1 and CDR2: LGHNA, YNFKEQ. The germline V and J ends were trimmed by 0 bases and 6 bases, with 19 bases remaining between them. This CDR3 has 17 residues. CDR3 region: CASSQEGPLANSDTQYF. CDR3 sequence (DNA): TGTGCCAGCAGCCAAGAGGGCCCCCTAGCTAACTCGGATACGCAGTATTTT.

V and J are TRBV21-1 and TRBJ2-1. TRBV21-1 is recorded as a pseudogene. The CDR3 contains 16 residues. The CDR3 loop is CASSKDESGFYNEQFF. CDR3 DNA sequence: TGTGCCAGCAGCAAAGATGAATCGGGCTTCTACAATGAGCAGTTCTTC.

This rearrangement joins TRBV2 to TRBJ2-5; the match to TRBD2 covers 7 bases. The ends lost 5 bases at V and 4 bases at J; junction bases unmatched: 4. CDR3 length: 13 amino acids. Germline V CDR1 and CDR2: SNHLY, FYNNEI. CDR3 sequence reads: CASSFGEGETQYF. CDR3 in DNA: TGTGCCAGCAGTTTTGGGGAGGGAGAGACCCAGTACTTC.

This clone was picked up one time. Here the CDR3 DNA reads TGTGCCAGCTCACTACCGGGACTAGCGGTATACGAGCAGTACTTC. It codes for CASSLPGLAVYEQYF. The J gene is TRBJ2-7, the V gene TRBV18; the match to TRBD2 covers 11 bases. CDR1 KGHSH and CDR2 LQKENI come from the germline V gene. Losses at the gene ends were 4 bases for V and 4 bases for J; bases not matched to a gene: 6. The CDR3 is 15 amino acids.

The CDR3 DNA reads TGTGCCAGTAGTTCACAGGGAACTAATGAAAAACTGTTTTTT. This sequence encodes CASSSQGTNEKLFF. The J gene is TRBJ1-4, the V gene TRBV19, with D perhaps matching TRBD1 (6 bases). There are 14 residues in the CDR3. With 5 bases removed from V and 1 base from J, the gap between germline ends came to 8 bases. Germline loops: CDR1 LNHDA, CDR2 SQIVND (reference sequence).

The chain is built from TRBV19 and TRBJ2-7; TRBD1 might be the D (6 bases). The V gene's germline CDR1 is LNHDA and CDR2 SQIVND (reference sequence). V was pared by 4 bases and J by 2 bases, with 6 bases between. CDR3 size: 12 residues. This chain's CDR3 is CASSRDTYEQYF. The CDR3 nucleotides are TGTGCCAGTAGTAGGGACACCTACGAGCAGTACTTC.

The rearrangement links TRBV5-4 to TRBJ2-3; 15 positions match TRBD2. CDR3 size: 19 residues. CDR1 is SGHNT and CDR2 is YYREEE in the germline V gene (reference sequence). V shed 0 bases, J shed 2 bases, and the junction held 7 bases outside the gene matches. This chain's CDR3 is CASSLAGLAGGRTTDTQYF. The CDR3 DNA reads TGTGCCAGCAGCTTGGCCGGACTAGCGGGGGGGAGGACCACAGATACGCAGTATTTT.

V is TRBV10-3 and J is TRBJ1-3, with D uncertain. CDR3 length: 14 amino acids. Trimming pared 8 bases from V and 0 bases from J, leaving 11 bases between. Per the germline V gene, CDR1 is ENHRY and CDR2 is SYGVKD. The CDR3 is CAIRETSSGNTIYF. CDR3 coding DNA: TGTGCCATCCGGGAAACTAGCTCTGGAAACACCATATATTTT.

This clone was seen a single time. The CDR3 region has the DNA TGTGCCAGCAGCGCCACCCCCAGGGGCCCTGGAAACACCATATATTTT. Translation gives CASSATPRGPGNTIYF. The V and J genes are TRBV9 and TRBJ1-3, with TRBD1 as a possible D gene (6 bases). CDR3 length equals 16 residues. V was trimmed by 3 bases and J by 2 bases, leaving 15 bases between them. CDR1 SGDLS and CDR2 YYNGEE come from the germline V gene.

The chain has TRBV7-3 and TRBJ1-2; D perhaps matches TRBD1 (5 bases). With 1 base removed from V and 5 bases from J, the gap between germline ends came to 8 bases. The CDR3 has 13 residues. Germline values: CDR1 SGHTA, CDR2 FQGTGA. In DNA, the CDR3 is TGTGCCAGCAGCTTAATGCCAGGGTATGGCTACACCTTC. Amino acids: CASSLMPGYGYTF.